The 2 T cell receptor beta chains listed next were all sequenced from one sample in a study of radiotherapy plus CTLA-4 blockade in lung cancer. Using immunoSEQ multiplex PCR, the repertoire was profiled, and TCRdb retains in-frame clones only, with some absent. The sample shows approximately 97,000 clones, roughly four fifths of them seen only once. The sample in question was peripheral blood, obtained from a patient treated with radiotherapy plus ipilimumab. Receptors were obtained from a human donor with non-small cell lung cancer who had stable disease on radiotherapy plus ipilimumab.

The J gene is TRBJ2-4, the V gene TRBV28; no reliable D call. The V end lost 5 bases, the J end lost 0 bases, and 26 bases lay between the germline ends. The germline gives CDR1 MDHEN, CDR2 SYDVKM. The CDR3 spans 20 residues. The CDR3 spells CASSQGGASSWYIAKNIQYF. Written as DNA, the CDR3 is TGTGCCAGCAGTCAAGGTGGCGCTTCGTCGTGGTATATAGCCAAAAACATTCAGTACTTC.

This chain links TRBV7-3 with TRBJ2-2; tentative D call: TRBD2 (7 bases). The CDR3 contains 13 residues. Trimming shortened V by 10 bases and J by 3 bases, and 12 bases separated the two germline ends. CDR1 and CDR2 (germline): SGHTA, FQGTGA. The CDR3 reads CATRGGDTGELFF. CDR3 sequence (DNA): TGTGCCACCCGAGGGGGGGACACCGGGGAGCTGTTTTTT.